This is a list of T cell receptor beta chains from one sample in a study of T-cell memory formation after mild COVID-19. Using its own MiXCR run on the 5' RACE reads, TCRdb lists one record per CDR3 protein. This table holds more than 110,000 distinct CDR3 sequences, 13% to 15% found once. Sequenced material: PBMCs or a T cell subset sorted from them (not recorded which). These receptors all come from an adult woman who had mild COVID-19 (a few samples of this study predate the infection). Cell type and time point are not known. Each CDR3 is given with its conserved first and last residue. The order of the fields is CDR3 DNA, CDR3 protein, D gene, V gene, J gene, clone size. The D gene is left open where the match is weak. Not every row has a clone size; where given, it reads once, few, many or a size class.

DNA: TGTGCCAGCAGATTATCAAGGGGGGACGGGGGAGAGACCCAGTACTTC; CDR3: CASRLSRGDGGETQYF; D: -; V: TRBV5-5; J: TRBJ2-5; size: -
DNA: TGTGCCAGCAGCCAAGCCGGACGTAGTGAGCAGTTCTTC; CDR3: CASSQAGRSEQFF; D: -; V: TRBV3-1; J: TRBJ2-1; size: -
DNA: TGTGCCAGCAGCCCATCCCTAGGGCGGCTAAATGAGCAGTTCTTC; CDR3: CASSPSLGRLNEQFF; D: -; V: TRBV4-2; J: TRBJ2-1; size: -
DNA: TGTGCCTGGCGGAGGGACAATGAGCAGTTCTTC; CDR3: CAWRRDNEQFF; D: -; V: TRBV7-9; J: TRBJ2-1; size: few
DNA: TGTGCCAGCAGGGCGGCAGCCCCGAACACTGAAGCTTTCTTT; CDR3: CASRAAAPNTEAFF; D: -; V: TRBV7-9; J: TRBJ1-1; size: -
DNA: TGTGCCACCAGCCGGGAGTACAATGAGCAGTTCTTC; CDR3: CATSREYNEQFF; D: -; V: TRBV24-1; J: TRBJ2-1; size: few
DNA: TGCAGCGTTGAGGTGGCGGGCTACACCAACAATGAGCAGTTCTTC; CDR3: CSVEVAGYTNNEQFF; D: -; V: TRBV29-1; J: TRBJ2-1; size: -
DNA: TGCGCCAGCAGCCAAGGCAAGGATTCCTACAATGAGCAGTTCTTC; CDR3: CASSQGKDSYNEQFF; D: -; V: TRBV4-3; J: TRBJ2-1; size: -
DNA: TGTGCCAGCAGCTCCACCGGGACTAGCGGTTCCTACGAGCAGTACTTC; CDR3: CASSSTGTSGSYEQYF; D: TRBD2; V: TRBV7-8; J: TRBJ2-7; size: -
DNA: TGTGCCAGCAGCTTCGGTACTAGCGGGAGAGATACGCAGTATTTT; CDR3: CASSFGTSGRDTQYF; D: TRBD2; V: TRBV5-4; J: TRBJ2-3; size: -
DNA: TGTGCCAGCAGCCCGGGACTAGCGGAGGGCTACGAGCAGTACTTC; CDR3: CASSPGLAEGYEQYF; D: TRBD2; V: TRBV25-1; J: TRBJ2-7; size: -
DNA: TGTGCCAGCAGCCCACCCAGCGGGGGGAAAGAGACCCAGTACTTC; CDR3: CASSPPSGGKETQYF; D: TRBD2; V: TRBV7-9; J: TRBJ2-5; size: few
DNA: TGCGCCAGCAGCCAAGACAGGGGCTACTACGAGCAGTACTTC; CDR3: CASSQDRGYYEQYF; D: -; V: TRBV4-1; J: TRBJ2-7; size: few
DNA: TGTGCCAGCAGTTTTCTAGGGCGAAAAAGTAGCACAGATACGCAGTATTTT; CDR3: CASSFLGRKSSTDTQYF; D: -; V: TRBV7-8; J: TRBJ2-3; size: few
DNA: TGTGCCAGCAGCCCGGGGAATGGACCCTATGGCTACACCTTC; CDR3: CASSPGNGPYGYTF; D: -; V: TRBV5-6; J: TRBJ1-2; size: -
DNA: TGCGCCAGCAGCTTGGCCTCAGGGTTTAGGGAAAAACTGTTTTTT; CDR3: CASSLASGFREKLFF; D: -; V: TRBV5-1; J: TRBJ1-4; size: few
DNA: TGCAGTGCTAGAGTGGACCCGCCTAGGGGCACAGATACGCAGTATTTT; CDR3: CSARVDPPRGTDTQYF; D: -; V: TRBV20-1; J: TRBJ2-3; size: few
DNA: TGTGCCAGCAGTTACTCGATGGAGGACAGGGGTTCCTACGAGCAGTACTTC; CDR3: CASSYSMEDRGSYEQYF; D: TRBD1; V: TRBV6-5; J: TRBJ2-7; size: few
DNA: TGTGCCAGCAGCCCCGCGGAGGGTTACACAGATACGCAGTATTTT; CDR3: CASSPAEGYTDTQYF; D: -; V: TRBV12-3/TRBV12-4; J: TRBJ2-3; size: few
DNA: TGTGCCAGTAGTATAACTAGCGGCCTTTATTCCTACAATGAGCAGTTCTTC; CDR3: CASSITSGLYSYNEQFF; D: TRBD2; V: TRBV19; J: TRBJ2-1; size: -
DNA: TGTGCCATCAGTGCAGGGTTCTACGAGCAGTACTTC; CDR3: CAISAGFYEQYF; D: -; V: TRBV10-3; J: TRBJ2-7; size: few
DNA: TGTGCCAGCAGTTACTGCGACAACACAGATACGCAGTATTTT; CDR3: CASSYCDNTDTQYF; D: -; V: TRBV6-5; J: TRBJ2-3; size: -
DNA: TGTGCCAGCAGTCCCCCCTGGGGGGGTAATGAGCAGTTCTTC; CDR3: CASSPPWGGNEQFF; D: TRBD2; V: TRBV12-3/TRBV12-4; J: TRBJ2-1; size: many
DNA: TGTGCCAGCAGACTCGCAGGTGAAGCTTTCTTT; CDR3: CASRLAGEAFF; D: -; V: TRBV7-8; J: TRBJ1-1; size: few
DNA: TGCGCCAGCAGAGACGGGACAGGGTCCCCAGATACGCAGTATTTT; CDR3: CASRDGTGSPDTQYF; D: TRBD1; V: TRBV5-1; J: TRBJ2-3; size: few
DNA: TGCGCCAGCAGCCAAGATATTGAGCAGGACTTGAACTTC; CDR3: CASSQDIEQDLNF; D: -; V: TRBV4-1; J: TRBJ2-7; size: many
DNA: TGTGCCAGCAGCTCGGGTAATACGCAGTATTTT; CDR3: CASSSGNTQYF; D: -; V: TRBV5-6; J: TRBJ2-3; size: -
DNA: TGTGCCAGTTCATTGAGCCTCTCTGGGGCCAACGTCCTGACTTTC; CDR3: CASSLSLSGANVLTF; D: -; V: TRBV12-3/TRBV12-4; J: TRBJ2-6; size: few
DNA: TGTGCCAGCAGCGTAGGACTAGCGGGGGGGCGGGGCCAAGAGACCCAGTACTTC; CDR3: CASSVGLAGGRGQETQYF; D: TRBD2; V: TRBV9; J: TRBJ2-5; size: -
DNA: TGTGCCACCAGCAGACAGGGCGATGAGCAGTTCTTC; CDR3: CATSRQGDEQFF; D: -; V: TRBV15; J: TRBJ2-1; size: -
DNA: TGTGCCAGTAGTATAGGGCACGGGGGTGCCGCGTTGGCTTTCTTT; CDR3: CASSIGHGGAALAFF; D: -; V: TRBV19; J: TRBJ1-1; size: -
DNA: TGCGCCAGCAGCTTGAGGGGGCCCCCCTACGAGCAGTACTTC; CDR3: CASSLRGPPYEQYF; D: TRBD1; V: TRBV5-1; J: TRBJ2-7; size: few
DNA: TGTGCCAGCAGTTCATACCCACAGGGGTTGGTGAGCAATCAGCCCCAGCATTTT; CDR3: CASSSYPQGLVSNQPQHF; D: TRBD1; V: TRBV12-3/TRBV12-4; J: TRBJ1-5; size: few
DNA: TGTGCCAGCAGCCTTACAGGGTCTTTAACCTACGAGCAGTACTTC; CDR3: CASSLTGSLTYEQYF; D: -; V: TRBV11-2; J: TRBJ2-7; size: few
DNA: TGCGCCAGCAGCCAAGAACCGGGGGTGGGCACTGAAGCTTTCTTT; CDR3: CASSQEPGVGTEAFF; D: -; V: TRBV4-1; J: TRBJ1-1; size: -
DNA: TGTGCCACCTGGACAGGGCTTGGTAACACTGAAGCTTTCTTT; CDR3: CATWTGLGNTEAFF; D: TRBD1; V: TRBV10-3; J: TRBJ1-1; size: -
DNA: TGCAGCGTGCTCTCTCCGGGACTAGTGATGGAGCAGTTCTTC; CDR3: CSVLSPGLVMEQFF; D: TRBD2; V: TRBV29-1; J: TRBJ2-1; size: -
DNA: TGTGCCAGCAGTTACTCATCGGTCTACAATGAGCAGTTCTTC; CDR3: CASSYSSVYNEQFF; D: -; V: TRBV6-5; J: TRBJ2-1; size: -
DNA: TGTGCCAGCAGTTACTTTAGATGGGACAGGCAAGCTGGGGCCAACGTCCTGACTTTC; CDR3: CASSYFRWDRQAGANVLTF; D: TRBD1; V: TRBV6-5; J: TRBJ2-6; size: -
DNA: TGCAGCGTGGGGGACACCGAGTTTGGGGAGACCCAGTACTTC; CDR3: CSVGDTEFGETQYF; D: -; V: TRBV29-1; J: TRBJ2-5; size: -
DNA: TGTGCCATCGCAGGCAATTCCGGGAGGGCCTACAATGAGCAGTTCTTC; CDR3: CAIAGNSGRAYNEQFF; D: TRBD2; V: TRBV15; J: TRBJ2-1; size: few
DNA: TGTGCCAGCACTCCACTCGGGGCGAAAAGGACTGAAGCTTTCTTT; CDR3: CASTPLGAKRTEAFF; D: -; V: TRBV6-5; J: TRBJ1-1; size: many
DNA: TGTGCCAGCAGCTTACTAGTCACCGGGGAGCTGTTTTTT; CDR3: CASSLLVTGELFF; D: -; V: TRBV7-2; J: TRBJ2-2; size: few
DNA: TGTGCCACCAGTGATTTGGGGGACCTATCTGGGAATGAGCAGTTCTTC; CDR3: CATSDLGDLSGNEQFF; D: -; V: TRBV24-1; J: TRBJ2-1; size: -
DNA: TGTGCCAGCACTCCTCCCCGAGATCGGACAGGGAGAAGGGCTGAAGCTTTCTTT; CDR3: CASTPPRDRTGRRAEAFF; D: TRBD1; V: TRBV12-3/TRBV12-4; J: TRBJ1-1; size: few
DNA: TGTGCCAGCAGCGCTGGGATGGGCACAGATACGCAGTATTTT; CDR3: CASSAGMGTDTQYF; D: -; V: TRBV9; J: TRBJ2-3; size: few
DNA: TGCGCCAGCAGCTTGTTAGAGAGGAACACTGAAGCTTTCTTT; CDR3: CASSLLERNTEAFF; D: -; V: TRBV5-1; J: TRBJ1-1; size: -
DNA: TGTGCCAGTAGTATTTCGGCGACCGGCGGCGAGCAGTACTTC; CDR3: CASSISATGGEQYF; D: -; V: TRBV19; J: TRBJ2-7; size: -
DNA: TGTGCCAGCAGACCGGGGGTCGCGGAAGCCTACGAGCAGTACTTC; CDR3: CASRPGVAEAYEQYF; D: -; V: TRBV5-4; J: TRBJ2-7; size: -
DNA: TGTGCCAGCAGCGGTCCCTGGGCAGTTAACACTGAAGCTTTCTTT; CDR3: CASSGPWAVNTEAFF; D: -; V: TRBV13; J: TRBJ1-1; size: few